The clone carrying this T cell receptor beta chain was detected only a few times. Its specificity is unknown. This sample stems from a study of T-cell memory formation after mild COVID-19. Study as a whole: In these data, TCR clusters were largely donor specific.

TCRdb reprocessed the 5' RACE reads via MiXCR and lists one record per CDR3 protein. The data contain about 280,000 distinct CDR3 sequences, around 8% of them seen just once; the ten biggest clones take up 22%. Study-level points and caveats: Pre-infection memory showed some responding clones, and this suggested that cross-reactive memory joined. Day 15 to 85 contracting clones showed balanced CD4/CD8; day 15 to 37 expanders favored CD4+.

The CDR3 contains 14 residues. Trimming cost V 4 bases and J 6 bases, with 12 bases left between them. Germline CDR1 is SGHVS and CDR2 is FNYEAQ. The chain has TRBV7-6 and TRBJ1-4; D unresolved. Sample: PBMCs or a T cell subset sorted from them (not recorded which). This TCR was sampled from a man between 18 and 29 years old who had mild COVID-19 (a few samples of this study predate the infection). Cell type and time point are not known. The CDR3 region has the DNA TGTGCCAGCAGCTCCCACGCATTGGATGAAAAACTGTTTTTT. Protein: CASSSHALDEKLFF.